This TCR beta chain was recovered during a study of T cell responses to AZD1222 COVID-19 vaccine. About the study: Pooling was applied to second doses at about 4 or about 12 weeks. Study-wide results and limits: Nearly half of spike-specific TCRs reportedly target unmutated variant regions. Baseline serology detected seropositivity in only five to seven AZD1222 recipients. Donors were largely white British and mainly female; clonal diversity was possibly underestimated.

Points on this clone: Its target is not known.

Sequencing was performed with immunoSEQ multiplex PCR; in TCRdb, only in-frame clones are kept and a portion is missing. This sample has about 56,000 clones, with 70% to 90% found just once. Germline lookup yields CDR1 MNHEY and CDR2 SVGAGI. V shed 6 bases, J shed 4 bases, and the junction held 11 bases outside the gene matches. This CDR3 has 15 residues. The sequence was collected from an adult in good health. Source: peripheral blood, taken on day 0 of AZD1222 vaccination. The rearrangement links TRBV6-5 to TRBJ1-1, with 7 bases identical to TRBD1. The CDR3 loop is CASRPQGRGVTEAFF. The CDR3 bases are TGTGCCAGCAGACCACAGGGGAGAGGAGTCACTGAAGCTTTCTTT.